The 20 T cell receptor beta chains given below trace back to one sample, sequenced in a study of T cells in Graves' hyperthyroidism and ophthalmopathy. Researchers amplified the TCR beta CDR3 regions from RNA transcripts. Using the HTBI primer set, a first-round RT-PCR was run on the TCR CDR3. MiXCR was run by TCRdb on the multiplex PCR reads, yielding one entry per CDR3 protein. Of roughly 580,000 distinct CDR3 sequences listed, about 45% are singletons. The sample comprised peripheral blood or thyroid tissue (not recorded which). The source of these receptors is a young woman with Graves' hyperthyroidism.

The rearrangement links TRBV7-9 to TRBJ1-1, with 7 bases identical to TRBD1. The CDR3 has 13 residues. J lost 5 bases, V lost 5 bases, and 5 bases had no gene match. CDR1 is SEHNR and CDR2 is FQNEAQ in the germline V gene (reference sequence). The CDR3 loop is CASSDRDWTEAFF. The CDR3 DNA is TGTGCCAGCAGCGACAGGGATTGGACTGAAGCTTTCTTT.

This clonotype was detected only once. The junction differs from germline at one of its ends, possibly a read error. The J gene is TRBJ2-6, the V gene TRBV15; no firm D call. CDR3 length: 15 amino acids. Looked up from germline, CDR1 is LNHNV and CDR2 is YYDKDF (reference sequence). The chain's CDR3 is CATSRDRVPMNTEAF. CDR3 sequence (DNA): TGTGCCACCAGCAGAGATAGGGTACCAATGAACACTGAAGCTTTC.

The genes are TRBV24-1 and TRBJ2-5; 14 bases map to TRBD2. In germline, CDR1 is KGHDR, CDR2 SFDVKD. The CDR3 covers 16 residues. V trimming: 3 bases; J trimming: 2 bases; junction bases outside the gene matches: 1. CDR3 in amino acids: CATSDRTSGRQETQYF. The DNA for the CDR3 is TGTGCCACCAGTGATCGGACTAGCGGGAGGCAAGAGACCCAGTACTTC.

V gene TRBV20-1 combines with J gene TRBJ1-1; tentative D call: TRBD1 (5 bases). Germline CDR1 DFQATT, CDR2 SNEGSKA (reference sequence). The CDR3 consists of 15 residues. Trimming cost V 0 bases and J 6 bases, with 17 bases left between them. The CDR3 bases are TGCAGTGCTAGAGACCCTAGACAGATCACCCCTGAAGCTTTCTTT. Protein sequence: CSARDPRQITPEAFF.

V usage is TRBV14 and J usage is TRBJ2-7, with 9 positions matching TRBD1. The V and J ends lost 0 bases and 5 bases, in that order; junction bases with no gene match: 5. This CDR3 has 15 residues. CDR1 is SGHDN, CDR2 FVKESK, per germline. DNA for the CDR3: TGTGCCAGCAGCCAAGATCGGGACAGGGACCACGAGCAGTACTTC. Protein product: CASSQDRDRDHEQYF. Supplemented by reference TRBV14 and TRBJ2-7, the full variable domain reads EAGVTQFPSHSVIEKGQTVTLRCDPISGHDNLYWYRRVMGKEIKFLLHFVKESKQDESGMPNNRFLAERTGGTYSTLKVQPAELEDSGVYFCASSQDRDRDHEQYFGPGTRLTVT.

This CDR3 is CASRSGAWGNQPQHF. For the CDR3, the DNA is TGTGCCAGCAGATCTGGGGCATGGGGCAATCAGCCCCAGCATTTT. This chain connects TRBV7-9 to TRBJ1-5, with D maybe TRBD1 (5 bases). There are 15 residues in the CDR3. Trimming took off 6 bases at V and 2 bases at J, with 14 bases between the two ends. Germline CDR1 SEHNR, CDR2 FQNEAQ (reference sequence).

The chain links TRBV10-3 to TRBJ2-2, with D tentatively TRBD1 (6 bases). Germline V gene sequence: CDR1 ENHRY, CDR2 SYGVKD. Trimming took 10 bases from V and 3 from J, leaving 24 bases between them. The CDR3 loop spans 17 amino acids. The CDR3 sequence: CASSSNPGTQYTGELFF. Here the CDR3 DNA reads TGTGCCAGTAGTTCGAACCCCGGGACACAATACACCGGGGAGCTGTTTTTT.

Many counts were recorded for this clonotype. The CDR3 coding sequence is TGCAGCGTTGGTGAAGAAAACGACACTGAAGCTTTCTTT. It translates to CSVGEENDTEAFF. The gene calls are TRBV29-1 and TRBJ1-1; D unresolved. The V gene lost 4 bases and the J gene lost 3 bases, with 12 bases spanning the gap. Germline values: CDR1 SQVTM, CDR2 ANQGSEA. This CDR3 comprises 13 residues. Full variable domain (remainder filled in from reference TRBV29-1 and TRBJ1-1): SAVISQKPSRDICQRGTSLTIQCQVDSQVTMMFWYRQQPGQSLTLIATANQGSEATYESGFVIDKFPISRPNLTFSTLTVSNMSPEDSSIYLCSVGEENDTEAFFGQGTRLTVV.

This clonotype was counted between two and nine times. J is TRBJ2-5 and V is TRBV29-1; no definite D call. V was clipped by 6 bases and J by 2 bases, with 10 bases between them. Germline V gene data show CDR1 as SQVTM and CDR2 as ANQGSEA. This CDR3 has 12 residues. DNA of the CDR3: TGCAGCGTCGCCTGGGTTCAAGAGACCCAGTACTTC. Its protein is CSVAWVQETQYF. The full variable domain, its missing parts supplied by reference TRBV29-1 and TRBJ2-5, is SAVISQKPSRDICQRGTSLTIQCQVDSQVTMMFWYRQQPGQSLTLIATANQGSEATYESGFVIDKFPISRPNLTFSTLTVSNMSPEDSSIYLCSVAWVQETQYFGPGTRLLVL.

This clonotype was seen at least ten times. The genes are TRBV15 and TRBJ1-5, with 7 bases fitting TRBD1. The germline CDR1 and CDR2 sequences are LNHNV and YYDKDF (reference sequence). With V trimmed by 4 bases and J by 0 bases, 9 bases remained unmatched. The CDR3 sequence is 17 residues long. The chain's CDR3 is CATSTRTGPLSNQPQHF. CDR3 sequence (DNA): TGTGCCACCAGCACCCGGACAGGACCCCTTAGCAATCAGCCCCAGCATTTT.

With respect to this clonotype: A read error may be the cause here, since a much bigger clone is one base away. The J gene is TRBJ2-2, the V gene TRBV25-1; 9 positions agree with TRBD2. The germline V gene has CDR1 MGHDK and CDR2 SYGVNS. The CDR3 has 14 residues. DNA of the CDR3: TGTGCCACGGGTAGCGGGAGAGTCGCCGGGAAGCTGTTTTTT. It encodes CATGSGRVAGKLFF. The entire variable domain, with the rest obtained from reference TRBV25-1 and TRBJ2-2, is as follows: EADIYQTPRYLVIGTGKKITLECSQTMGHDKMYWYQQDPGMELHLIHYSYGVNSTEKGDLSSESTVSRIRTEHFPLTLESARPSHTSQYLCATGSGRVAGKLFFGEGSRLTVL.

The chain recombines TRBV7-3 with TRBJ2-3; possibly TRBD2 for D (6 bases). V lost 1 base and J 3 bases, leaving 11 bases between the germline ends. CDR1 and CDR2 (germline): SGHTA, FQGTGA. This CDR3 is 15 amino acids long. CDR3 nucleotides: TGTGCCAGCAGCTTAAGCGGCGGGATGACAGATACGCAGTATTTT. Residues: CASSLSGGMTDTQYF.

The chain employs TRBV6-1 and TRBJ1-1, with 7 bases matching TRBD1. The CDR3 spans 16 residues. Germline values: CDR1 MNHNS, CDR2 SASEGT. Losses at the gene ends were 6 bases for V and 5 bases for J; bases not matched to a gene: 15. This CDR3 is CASSLLGSGGGTEAFF. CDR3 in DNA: TGTGCCAGCAGCCTCCTGGGGTCAGGGGGTGGGACTGAAGCTTTCTTT.

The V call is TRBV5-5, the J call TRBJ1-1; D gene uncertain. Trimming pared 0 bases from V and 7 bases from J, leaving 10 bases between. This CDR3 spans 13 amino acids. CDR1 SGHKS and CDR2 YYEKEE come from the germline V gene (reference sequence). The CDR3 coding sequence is TGTGCCAGCAGCTTGGTAGGATCGGATGAAGCTTTCTTT. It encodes CASSLVGSDEAFF.

CDR3 protein: CASSLARGRANYGYTF. The CDR3, as DNA: TGTGCCAGCAGCTTAGCAAGGGGCCGAGCTAACTATGGCTACACCTTC. The chain has TRBV7-3 and TRBJ1-2; TRBD1 might be the D (5 bases). This CDR3 has 16 amino acids. Trimming shortened V by 2 bases and J by 0 bases, and 13 bases separated the two germline ends. Per the germline V gene, CDR1 is SGHTA and CDR2 is FQGTGA.

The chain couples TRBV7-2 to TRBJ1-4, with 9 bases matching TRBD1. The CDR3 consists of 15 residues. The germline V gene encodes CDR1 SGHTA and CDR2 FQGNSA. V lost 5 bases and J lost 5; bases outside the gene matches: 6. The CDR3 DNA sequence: TGTGCCAGCAGCCCGCCCGGGACAGGGAATGAAAAACTGTTTTTT. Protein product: CASSPPGTGNEKLFF.

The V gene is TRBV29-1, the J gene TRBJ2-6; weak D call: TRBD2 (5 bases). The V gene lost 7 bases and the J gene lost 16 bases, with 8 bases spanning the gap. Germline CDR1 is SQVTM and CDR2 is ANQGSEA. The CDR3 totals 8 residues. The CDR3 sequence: CSAEGLTF. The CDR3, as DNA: TGCAGCGCCGAGGGTCTGACTTTC.

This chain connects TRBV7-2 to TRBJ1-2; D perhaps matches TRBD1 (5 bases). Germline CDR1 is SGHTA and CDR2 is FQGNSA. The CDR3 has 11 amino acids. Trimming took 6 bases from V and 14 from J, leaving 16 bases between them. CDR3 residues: CASSSRDPETF. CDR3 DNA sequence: TGTGCCAGCAGTTCCCGGGACCCCGAGACCTTC.

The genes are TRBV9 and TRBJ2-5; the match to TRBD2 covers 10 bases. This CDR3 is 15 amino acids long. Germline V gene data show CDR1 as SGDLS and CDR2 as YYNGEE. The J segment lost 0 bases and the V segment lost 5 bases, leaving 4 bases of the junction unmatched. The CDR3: CASSYSGGYQETQYF. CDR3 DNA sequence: TGTGCCAGCAGTTATAGCGGGGGGTACCAAGAGACCCAGTACTTC.

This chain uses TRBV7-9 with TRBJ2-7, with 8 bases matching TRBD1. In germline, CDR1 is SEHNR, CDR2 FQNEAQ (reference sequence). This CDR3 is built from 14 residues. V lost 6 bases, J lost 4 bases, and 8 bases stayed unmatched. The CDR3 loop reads CASSPGTGLYEQYF. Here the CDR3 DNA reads TGTGCCAGCAGTCCCGGGACAGGCCTGTACGAGCAGTACTTC.